Below, 18 T cell receptor beta chains from the same sample are listed, as sequenced in a study of T cell responses to AZD1222 COVID-19 vaccine. The protocol was immunoSEQ multiplex PCR, while the TCRdb copy is restricted to in-frame clones and leaves out a portion. The sample shows under 90,000 clones, 75% to 90% of them seen only once. This sample comprised peripheral blood, obtained 28 days after the second AZD1222 dose. All receptors come from an adult who received the AZD1222 COVID-19 vaccine.

This CDR3 reads CASSLNDRAGGNTIYF. For the CDR3, the DNA is TGTGCCAGCTCACTCAACGACAGGGCAGGAGGAAACACCATATATTTT. The chain couples TRBV18 to TRBJ1-3, with 7 bases identical to TRBD1. There are 16 residues in the CDR3. J gave up 4 bases and V 4 bases, and 10 bases lay outside the gene matches. Germline V gene sequence: CDR1 KGHSH, CDR2 LQKENI.

The chain couples TRBV7-2 to TRBJ2-5; 8 bases are shared with TRBD2. Germline trimming cut 5 bases from V and 4 bases from J; bases unmatched to any gene: 9. The CDR3 runs 15 residues. Germline V gene lookup returns CDR1 SGHTA and CDR2 FQGNSA. CDR3 in DNA: TGTGCCAGCAGCCCCCAGGGACTAGTAGGAGAGACCCAGTACTTC. Translated: CASSPQGLVGETQYF.

This chain connects TRBV18 to TRBJ1-4; 8 bases agree with TRBD1. The germline gives CDR1 KGHSH, CDR2 LQKENI. CDR3 length: 16 residues. Unmatched junction bases numbered 8, after V lost 4 bases and J lost 4 bases. In nucleotides, the CDR3 is TGTGCCAGCTCACAGGCAGGGGGCACTGGTAATGAAAAACTGTTTTTT. Amino acid sequence: CASSQAGGTGNEKLFF.

The gene calls are TRBV20-1 and TRBJ2-7, with D unclear. This CDR3 has 11 amino acids. Trimming removed 2 bases at V and 7 bases at J, with 9 bases between. The germline gives CDR1 DFQATT, CDR2 SNEGSKA (reference sequence). Written as DNA, the CDR3 is TGCAGTGCTAGACCCGGGCTTGAGCAGTACTTC. Amino acids: CSARPGLEQYF.

In DNA form, the CDR3 reads TGTGCCAGCAGCTTAGACCCCCCGGGACTAGCGGGGGATTATTACGAGCAGTACTTC. Translating gives CASSLDPPGLAGDYYEQYF. The rearrangement uses TRBV11-2 and TRBJ2-7, with 14 bases aligning to TRBD2. This CDR3 comprises 19 residues. J gave up 4 bases and V 0 bases, and 11 bases lay outside the gene matches. Germline V CDR1 and CDR2: SGHAT, FQNNGV.

The chain has TRBV7-6 and TRBJ1-2, with a weak D call TRBD1 (5 bases). V shed 4 bases and J shed 6 bases, with 15 bases lying between them. CDR1 SGHVS and CDR2 FNYEAQ come from the germline V gene. The CDR3 totals 14 residues. CDR3 sequence reads: CASSSVDGGDGYTF. In DNA, the CDR3 is TGTGCCAGCAGCTCGGTCGACGGGGGAGATGGCTACACCTTC.

This chain links TRBV4-1 with TRBJ2-3; tentatively, D is TRBD1 or TRBD2 (6 bases each). The CDR3 sequence is 16 residues long. The germline V gene encodes CDR1 MGHRA and CDR2 YSYEKL. With 4 bases removed from V and 1 base from J, the gap between germline ends came to 15 bases. CDR3 bases: TGCGCCAGCAGCCTGGGGGGCGGGGAAGGCACAGATACGCAGTATTTT. Amino acid sequence: CASSLGGGEGTDTQYF.

As DNA, the CDR3 is TGTGCCAGCAGTAGGGGACAGGGCAACACCGGGGAGCTGTTTTTT. Translating it yields CASSRGQGNTGELFF. This sequence joins TRBV28 and TRBJ2-2; 9 bases are shared with TRBD1. Trimming cost V 5 bases and J 2 bases; bases outside gene matches: 3. CDR3 length: 15 residues. CDR1 and CDR2 from the germline V gene are MDHEN and SYDVKM. Combining the CDR3 with reference TRBV28 and TRBJ2-2 gives the whole variable domain DVKVTQSSRYLVKRTGEKVFLECVQDMDHENMFWYRQDPGLGLRLIYFSYDVKMKEKGDIPEGYSVSREKKERFSLILESASTNQTSMYLCASSRGQGNTGELFFGEGSRLTVL.

This chain connects TRBV7-6 to TRBJ1-1, with TRBD1 identical over 7 bases. The CDR3 is made up of 18 amino acids. CDR1 is SGHVS, CDR2 FNYEAQ, per germline. The trim removed 5 bases at V and 4 bases at J, leaving 19 bases unmatched. The CDR3 DNA reads as TGTGCCAGCAGCACCGCAGAGGGACAGCCTCTAAGGGTCACTGAAGCTTTCTTT. Protein product: CASSTAEGQPLRVTEAFF.

V and J are TRBV4-1 and TRBJ1-1, with 10 nucleotides matching TRBD1. CDR1 is MGHRA, CDR2 YSYEKL, per germline. This CDR3 has 17 residues. Unmatched junction bases numbered 14, after V lost 4 bases and J lost 6 bases. As DNA, the CDR3 is TGCGCCAGCAGCCTAGACATTGACAGGGGGCAGGTTTCTGAAGCTTTCTTT. This codes for CASSLDIDRGQVSEAFF.

The gene calls are TRBV6-5 and TRBJ1-3, with D perhaps TRBD1 (6 bases). Germline assignment: CDR1 MNHEY and CDR2 SVGAGI. The CDR3 runs to 14 residues. V was cut by 5 bases and J by 2 bases, with 10 bases left in between. The CDR3 loop is CASSQGFAGNTIYF. CDR3 nucleotides: TGTGCCAGCAGTCAGGGGTTCGCTGGAAACACCATATATTTT.

The V call is TRBV19, the J call TRBJ1-5; D might be TRBD1 (5 bases). The V and J ends lost 6 bases and 5 bases respectively, with 20 bases between them. CDR1 is LNHDA and CDR2 is SQIVND in the germline V gene (reference sequence). CDR3 length: 16 amino acids. CDR3 sequence (DNA): TGTGCCAGTAGCAACGATAGGTCGGGGCCGCATCAGCCCCAGCATTTT. Its translation is CASSNDRSGPHQPQHF.

The CDR3 region is CASSDVGGAGANVLTF. The CDR3 region has the DNA TGTGCCAGCAGTGACGTCGGGGGGGCTGGGGCCAACGTCCTGACTTTC. The chain uses TRBV6-4 and TRBJ2-6, with 8 bases identical to TRBD2. In germline, CDR1 is MRHNA, CDR2 SNTAGT. V shed 2 bases, J shed 2 bases, and the junction held 2 bases outside the gene matches. The CDR3 consists of 16 residues.

The chain's CDR3 is CAIRQDSYEQYF. The CDR3 region has the DNA TGTGCCATCAGACAGGACTCCTACGAGCAGTACTTC. V and J are TRBV10-3 and TRBJ2-7; possibly TRBD1 for D (5 bases). Trimming left V 6 bases short and J 0 bases short, with 6 bases between. The CDR3 totals 12 residues. Germline values: CDR1 ENHRY, CDR2 SYGVKD.

This clone was found once. The chain has TRBV5-1 and TRBJ1-2, with D hard to call. Germline loops: CDR1 SGHRS, CDR2 YFSETQ. The CDR3 spans 13 residues. With 3 bases removed from V and 2 bases from J, the gap between germline ends came to 8 bases. CDR3 DNA: TGCGCCAGCAGCTCGGAGGGCAACTATGGCTACACCTTC. The encoded protein is CASSSEGNYGYTF.

The V gene is TRBV7-6, the J gene TRBJ1-6; a weak D match, TRBD1 (5 bases). Germline CDR1 SGHVS, CDR2 FNYEAQ. The germline V and J ends were trimmed by 5 bases and 13 bases, with 18 bases remaining between them. This CDR3 region has 14 residues. Written as DNA, the CDR3 is TGTGCCAGCAGCGAACAGGCCCAAATTTCTCCCCTCCACTTT. This translates into CASSEQAQISPLHF.

A single count supports this clone. The V and J genes are TRBV7-3 and TRBJ2-1; D might be TRBD1 or TRBD2, each matching 5 bases. This CDR3 contains 16 residues. Per germline, CDR1 SGHTA and CDR2 FQGTGA. V lost 5 bases and J 0 bases, leaving 14 bases between the germline ends. The CDR3 DNA reads TGTGCCAGCAGCCCATGGGACGGAGGCTCCTACAATGAGCAGTTCTTC. Its translation: CASSPWDGGSYNEQFF.

The chain joins TRBV15 to TRBJ1-2, with D possibly TRBD1 on 5 matching bases. This CDR3 has 15 residues. V was pared by 0 bases and J by 2 bases, with 10 bases between. Germline V gene sequence: CDR1 LNHNV, CDR2 YYDKDF (reference sequence). The CDR3 DNA reads TGTGCCACCAGCAGAGACCATGGGACGAACTATGGCTACACCTTC. This translates into CATSRDHGTNYGYTF.